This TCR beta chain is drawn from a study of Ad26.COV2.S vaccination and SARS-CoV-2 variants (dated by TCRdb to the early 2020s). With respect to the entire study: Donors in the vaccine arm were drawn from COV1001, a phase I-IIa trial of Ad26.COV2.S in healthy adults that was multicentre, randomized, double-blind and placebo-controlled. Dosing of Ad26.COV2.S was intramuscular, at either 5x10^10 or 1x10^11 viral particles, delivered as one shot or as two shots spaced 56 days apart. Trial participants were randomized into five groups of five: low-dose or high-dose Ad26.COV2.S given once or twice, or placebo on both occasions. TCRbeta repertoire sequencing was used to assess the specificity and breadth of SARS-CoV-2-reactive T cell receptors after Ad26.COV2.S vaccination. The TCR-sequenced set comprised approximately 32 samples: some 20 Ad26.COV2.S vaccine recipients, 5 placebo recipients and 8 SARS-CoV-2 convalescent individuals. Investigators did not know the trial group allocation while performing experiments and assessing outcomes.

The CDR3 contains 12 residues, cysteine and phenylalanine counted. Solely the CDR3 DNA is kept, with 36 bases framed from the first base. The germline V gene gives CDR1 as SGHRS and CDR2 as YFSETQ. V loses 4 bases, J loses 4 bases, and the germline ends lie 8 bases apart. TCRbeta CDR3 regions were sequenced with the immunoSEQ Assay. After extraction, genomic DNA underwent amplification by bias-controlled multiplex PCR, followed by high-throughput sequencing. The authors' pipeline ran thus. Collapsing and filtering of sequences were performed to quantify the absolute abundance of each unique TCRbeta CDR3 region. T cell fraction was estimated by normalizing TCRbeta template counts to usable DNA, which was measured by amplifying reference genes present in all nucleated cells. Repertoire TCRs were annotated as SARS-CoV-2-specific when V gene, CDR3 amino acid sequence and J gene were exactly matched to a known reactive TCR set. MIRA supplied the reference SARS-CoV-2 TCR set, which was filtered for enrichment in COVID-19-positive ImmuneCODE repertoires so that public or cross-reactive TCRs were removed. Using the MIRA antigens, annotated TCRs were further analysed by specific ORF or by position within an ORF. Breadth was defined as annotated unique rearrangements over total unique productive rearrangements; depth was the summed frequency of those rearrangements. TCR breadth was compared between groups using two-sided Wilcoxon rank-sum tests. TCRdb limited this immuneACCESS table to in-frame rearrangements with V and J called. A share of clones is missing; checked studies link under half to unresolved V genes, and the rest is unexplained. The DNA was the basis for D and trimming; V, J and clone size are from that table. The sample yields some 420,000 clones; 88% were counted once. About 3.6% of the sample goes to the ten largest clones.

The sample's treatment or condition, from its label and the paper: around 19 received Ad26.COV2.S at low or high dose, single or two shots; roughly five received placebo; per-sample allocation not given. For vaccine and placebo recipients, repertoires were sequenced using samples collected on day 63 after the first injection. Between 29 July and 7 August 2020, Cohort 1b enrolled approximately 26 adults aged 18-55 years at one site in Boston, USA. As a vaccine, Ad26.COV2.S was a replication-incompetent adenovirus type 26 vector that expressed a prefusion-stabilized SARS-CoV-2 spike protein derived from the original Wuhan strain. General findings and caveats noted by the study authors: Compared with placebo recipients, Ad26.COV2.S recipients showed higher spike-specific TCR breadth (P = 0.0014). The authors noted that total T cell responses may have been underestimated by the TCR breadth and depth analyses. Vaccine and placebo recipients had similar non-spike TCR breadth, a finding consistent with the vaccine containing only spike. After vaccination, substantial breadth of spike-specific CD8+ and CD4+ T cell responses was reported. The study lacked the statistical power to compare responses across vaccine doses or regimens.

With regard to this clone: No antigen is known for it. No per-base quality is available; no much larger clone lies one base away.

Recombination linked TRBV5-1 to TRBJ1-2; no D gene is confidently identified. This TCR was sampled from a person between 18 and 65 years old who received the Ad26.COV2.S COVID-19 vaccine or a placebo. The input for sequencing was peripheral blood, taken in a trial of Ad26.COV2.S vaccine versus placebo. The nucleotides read TGCGCCAGCAGCGAGGGTGGCTATGGCTACACCTTC. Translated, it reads CASSEGGYGYTF.